The clone carrying this TCR beta chain was counted once. Per the germline V gene, CDR1 is MGHDK and CDR2 is SYGVNS. Trimming at V came to 6 bases and at J to 7 bases, leaving 5 bases not matched to a gene. CDR3 size: 13 residues. This specimen belongs to a study of shared T cell receptors in the human thymus. The protocol was immunoSEQ multiplex PCR, while the TCRdb copy is restricted to in-frame clones and leaves out a portion. The table has around 730,000 clones, 70% to 90% seen once; the top ten hold 0.0095% to 0.013%. The same sample was also studied in work on human thymus T cells. That work adds: Healthy Finnish infants undergoing corrective surgery for congenital heart defects provided the donor material. The thymus tissue came from resections taken during corrective heart surgery. V and J gene usage appeared biased in thymic and blood repertoires. Overlap was high between thymic repertoires from unrelated individuals, as reported in related research.

The rearrangement uses TRBV25-1 and TRBJ2-1; 8 bases are a match to TRBD2. The material sequenced was thymocytes. This sequence originates from a girl in the first two years of life with a congenital heart defect. DNA for the CDR3: TGTGCCAGCAGCGCCCCGGGGGGGAATGAGCAGTTCTTC. Its protein product is CASSAPGGNEQFF.